This T cell receptor beta chain is drawn from a study of regulatory T cells in long-lasting Graves disease. With iRepertoire HTBI primers and Arm-PCR of CDR3 regions, TCR beta libraries were built. TCRdb re-called the multiplex PCR reads with MiXCR, one entry per CDR3 protein. The sample lists 410,000 or so distinct CDR3 sequences; around 14% were seen once. The V end was cut by 5 bases, the J end by 4 bases, with 11 bases between. Germline V gene data show CDR1 as SGHAT and CDR2 as FQNNGV. The CDR3 loop spans 14 amino acids. Sample time point: newly diagnosed GD, antithyroid drugs for less than 3 months. RNA from PBMCs was the source of the TCR library. At least ten counts were recorded for this clonotype. Its antigen is currently unknown. Study-level points and caveats: Segments TRBV28, TRBJ1-2 and TRBJ2-5 showed preferential usage in persistent disease.

In addition, the sample was reused for a study of T cells in Graves' hyperthyroidism and ophthalmopathy.

Sequenced here: peripheral blood mononuclear cells (PBMCs), sampled at new diagnosis, from a patient treated with antithyroid drugs. The chain recombines TRBV11-2 with TRBJ2-2, with D unresolved. This TCR came from a woman in her twenties or thirties with Graves disease. The CDR3 protein is CASSRDQRTGELFF. The CDR3 bases are TGTGCCAGCAGCCGAGATCAGCGCACCGGGGAGCTGTTTTTT.